Described below is a single TCR beta chain sequence and its context. In the original processing: Amplification of reference gene primers provided the estimated nucleated cell counts. Assay: immunoSEQ multiplex PCR; the TCRdb copy retains only in-frame clones and omits some. That table furnishes V, J and clone size, whereas the DNA furnished D and trimming. The sample holds a few hundred thousand clones, approximately 83% seen once. Cohort 3 donors counted as recovered after two negative PCRs, clearance, or resolved symptoms. This sample is drawn from a study of blood T cell repertoires in COVID-19. The wider study: From the United States, Italy and Spain came samples of acute and convalescent COVID-19. T cells, B-cell-depleted T cells, or PBMCs provided the cDNA or gDNA that served as material.

This CDR3 is 14 amino acids long. CDR1 is LNHDA and CDR2 is SQIVND in the germline V gene (reference sequence). V lost 5 bases, J lost 0 bases, and 8 bases lay in between. This clonotype was obtained from a woman in her 30s who had recovered from COVID-19. Sequenced: PBMCs or T cells enriched from blood (not recorded which). The chain has TRBV19 and TRBJ1-3; D not certain. CDR3 sequence reads: CASSLAVSGNTIYF. Here the CDR3 DNA reads TGTGCCAGTAGTTTGGCTGTCTCTGGAAACACCATATATTTT.